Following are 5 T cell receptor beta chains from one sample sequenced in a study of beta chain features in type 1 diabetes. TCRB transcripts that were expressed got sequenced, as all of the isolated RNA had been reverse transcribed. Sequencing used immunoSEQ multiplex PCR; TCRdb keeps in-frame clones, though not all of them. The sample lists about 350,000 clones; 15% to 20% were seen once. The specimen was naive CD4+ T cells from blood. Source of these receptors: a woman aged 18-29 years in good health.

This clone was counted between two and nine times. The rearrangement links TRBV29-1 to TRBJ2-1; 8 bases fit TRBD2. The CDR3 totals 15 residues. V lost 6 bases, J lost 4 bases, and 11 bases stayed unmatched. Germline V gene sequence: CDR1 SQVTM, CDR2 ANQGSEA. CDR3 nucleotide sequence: TGCAGCGTGCTCGGGGCTAGCGGGCCTTACAATGAGCAGTTCTTC. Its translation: CSVLGASGPYNEQFF.

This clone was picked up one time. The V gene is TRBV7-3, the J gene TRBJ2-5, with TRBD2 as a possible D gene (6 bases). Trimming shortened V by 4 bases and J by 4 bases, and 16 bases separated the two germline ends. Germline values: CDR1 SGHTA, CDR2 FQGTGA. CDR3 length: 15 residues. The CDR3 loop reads CASSSGSRRGETQYF. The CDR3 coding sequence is TGTGCCAGCAGCTCCGGGAGCCGACGGGGAGAGACCCAGTACTTC. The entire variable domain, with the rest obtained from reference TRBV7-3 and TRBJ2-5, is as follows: GAGVSQTPSNKVTEKGKYVELRCDPISGHTALYWYRQSLGQGPEFLIYFQGTGAADDSGLPNDRFFAVRPEGSVSTLKIQRTERGDSAVYLCASSSGSRRGETQYFGPGTRLLVL.

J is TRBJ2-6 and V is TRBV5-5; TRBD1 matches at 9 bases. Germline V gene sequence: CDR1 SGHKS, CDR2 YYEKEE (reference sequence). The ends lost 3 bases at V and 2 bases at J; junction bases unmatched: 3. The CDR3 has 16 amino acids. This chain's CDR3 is CASSSGTGTGANVLTF. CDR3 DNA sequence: TGTGCCAGCAGCTCCGGGACAGGGACTGGGGCCAACGTCCTGACTTTC.

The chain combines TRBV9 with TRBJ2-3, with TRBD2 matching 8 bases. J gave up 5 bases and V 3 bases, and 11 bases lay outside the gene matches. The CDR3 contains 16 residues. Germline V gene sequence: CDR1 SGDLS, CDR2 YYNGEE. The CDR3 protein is CASSATGGGRGDTQYF. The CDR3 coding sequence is TGTGCCAGCAGCGCCACCGGGGGGGGGCGAGGAGATACGCAGTATTTT.

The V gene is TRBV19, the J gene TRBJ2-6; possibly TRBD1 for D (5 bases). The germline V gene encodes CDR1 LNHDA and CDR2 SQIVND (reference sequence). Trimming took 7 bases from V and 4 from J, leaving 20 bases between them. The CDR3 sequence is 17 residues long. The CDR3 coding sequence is TGTGCCAGTATGAAGCTCCAGGGCTCTTCCGGGGCCAACGTCCTGACTTTC. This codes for CASMKLQGSSGANVLTF.